The TCR beta chain under discussion was sequenced for a study of blood T cell repertoires in COVID-19. The method was immunoSEQ multiplex PCR; TCRdb's version includes in-frame clones alone and lacks a portion of them. Of about 330,000 clones in the sample, more than 70% are singletons; the top ten hold 5% to 7%. This CDR3 spans 15 amino acids. The ends were cut back, 2 bases at V and 1 base at J, with 10 bases in the middle. CDR1 is SGHDN, CDR2 FVKESK, per germline. The specimen sequenced was peripheral blood. The source is a man between 18 and 35 years old who had recovered from COVID-19. This rearrangement joins TRBV14 to TRBJ2-3; unclear D gene. In nucleotides, the CDR3 is TGTGCCAGCAGCCAATTGCTCTCAGGCACAGATACGCAGTATTTT. It translates to CASSQLLSGTDTQYF.